Below, 9 T cell receptor beta chains from the same sample are listed, as sequenced in a study of CD8 T cells in ankylosing spondylitis (dated by TCRdb to about 2017). Libraries were made using 5' RACE. Sequencer: Illumina HiSeq 2500. Starting from the raw public reads, TCRdb applied fastp trimming at Q25, assembled clones with MiXCR and retained in-frame beta chains. Each entry is one CDR3 protein sequence, shown with its most common DNA and genes. Recorded for this sample are tens of thousands of distinct CDR3 sequences; 5.3% of them occurred a single time. The top ten clonotypes cover about 2% of the sample. The specimen sequenced was blood, either unsorted or a sorted T cell fraction (not recorded which). The source is a male donor with ankylosing spondylitis or in good health (not recorded which).

This clonotype was seen ten or more times. The rearrangement uses TRBV6-6 and TRBJ1-5, with D hard to call. Germline lookup yields CDR1 MNHNY and CDR2 SVGAGI (reference sequence). The CDR3 consists of 12 residues. Trimming removed 2 bases from V and 7 bases from J, with 6 bases in between. The CDR3 nucleotides are TGTGCCAGCAGTTACGATGGGCAGCCCCAGCATTTT. Amino acids: CASSYDGQPQHF.

This clonotype was seen ten or more times. This sequence joins TRBV20-1 and TRBJ1-5; D is unresolved. Germline V gene sequence: CDR1 DFQATT, CDR2 SNEGSKA (reference sequence). This CDR3 spans 14 amino acids. V was pared by 7 bases and J by 0 bases, with 13 bases between. CDR3 in amino acids: CSVDGESSNQPQHF. In DNA form, the CDR3 reads TGCAGTGTTGATGGAGAGAGTAGCAATCAGCCCCAGCATTTT.

The chain recombines TRBV11-2 with TRBJ2-3; 10 nucleotides align to TRBD1. This CDR3 contains 19 residues. Germline CDR1 reads SGHAT; CDR2 reads FQNNGV. Trimming cost V 5 bases and J 1 base; bases outside gene matches: 15. The CDR3, as DNA: TGTGCCAGCAGCCCCCGGCGGGACAGGGGTTACAAAGGCACAGATACGCAGTATTTT. It yields the protein CASSPRRDRGYKGTDTQYF.

This clonotype has ten or more counts. This chain links TRBV20-1 with TRBJ2-1, with D tentatively TRBD2 (5 bases). Germline V gene sequence: CDR1 DFQATT, CDR2 SNEGSKA (reference sequence). The CDR3 is 15 residues long. The V end was cut by 6 bases, the J end by 5 bases, with 20 bases between. In DNA, the CDR3 is TGCAGTGCCCCCCACCTACGGGGTAGCGACAATGAGCAGTTCTTC. The encoded protein is CSAPHLRGSDNEQFF.

This clonotype has at least ten counts. The J gene is TRBJ2-2, the V gene TRBV7-8; possible D gene TRBD2, 5 bases. CDR3 length: 13 residues. The germline gives CDR1 SGHVS, CDR2 FQNEAQ. V lost 7 bases, J lost 0 bases, and 6 bases lay in between. CDR3 DNA sequence: TGTGCCAGCACCGGGACGAACACCGGGGAGCTGTTTTTT. Its protein product is CASTGTNTGELFF.

This clonotype has at least ten counts. The chain has TRBV12-3 or TRBV12-4 and TRBJ2-5, with a tentative D call TRBD2 (5 bases). V was cut by 10 bases and J by 1 base, with 13 bases left in between. The CDR3 has 13 amino acids. CDR3: CATTAAAQETQYF. As DNA, the CDR3 is TGTGCCACCACAGCAGCGGCCCAAGAGACCCAGTACTTC.

In this sample, this clonotype turned up many times. The rearrangement uses TRBV6-6 and TRBJ2-7; D gene ambiguous. Germline CDR1 MNHNY, CDR2 SVGAGI (reference sequence). Trimming stripped 2 bases from V and 0 bases from J, with 5 bases between. The CDR3 is made up of 13 amino acids. The CDR3 region has the DNA TGTGCCAGCAGTTACGGTCCCTCCTACGAGCAGTACTTC. It translates to CASSYGPSYEQYF.

This clonotype has ten or more counts. The chain carries TRBV15 and TRBJ2-7, with TRBD2 matching over 7 bases. V shed 4 bases, J shed 1 base, and the junction held 10 bases outside the gene matches. This CDR3 is 16 amino acids long. CDR1 LNHNV and CDR2 YYDKDF come from the germline V gene (reference sequence). The CDR3 is CATSTAPGGSSYEQYF. As DNA, the CDR3 is TGTGCCACCAGCACCGCCCCGGGGGGTTCGTCCTACGAGCAGTACTTC.

This clonotype was found many times. The chain is built from TRBV13 and TRBJ2-5; D ambiguous. CDR3 size: 14 residues. V dropped 5 bases and J dropped 7 bases, with 17 bases sitting between them. CDR1 PRHDT and CDR2 FYEKMQ come from the germline V gene (reference sequence). This chain's CDR3 is CASSSLGQEVTQYF. The CDR3 DNA reads TGTGCCAGCAGCAGTCTGGGTCAGGAAGTGACCCAGTACTTC.